This is a list of T cell receptor beta chains from one sample in a study of cytomegalovirus exposure and HLA in healthy donors. The repertoire was sequenced with immunoSEQ multiplex PCR; TCRdb's copy has only in-frame clones and lacks some. The sample includes around 93,000 clones, approximately 72% of them seen just once. Sample: PBMCs. These receptor sequences come from a woman in her thirties or forties in good health and CMV-seronegative. Each CDR3 is given with its conserved first and last residue. Each record gives: J gene, clone size, V gene, D gene, CDR3 protein, CDR3 DNA. D genes are given only for firm matches. Not all rows give a size; the values are once, few, many and, for expanded clones, a class.

J gene: TRBJ1-2
clone size: .
V gene: TRBV30
D gene: .
CDR3 protein: CGSRGDYGYTF
CDR3 DNA: TGTGGTAGCCGTGGTGACTATGGCTACACCTTC

J gene: TRBJ2-1
clone size: .
V gene: TRBV13
D gene: .
CDR3 protein: CASRSGSSYNEQFF
CDR3 DNA: TGTGCCAGCCGCTCGGGGAGCTCCTACAATGAGCAGTTCTTC

J gene: TRBJ2-1
clone size: few
V gene: TRBV6-1
D gene: .
CDR3 protein: CASFGESSYNEQFF
CDR3 DNA: TGTGCCAGCTTCGGGGAAAGCTCCTACAATGAGCAGTTCTTC

J gene: TRBJ2-3
clone size: .
V gene: TRBV19
D gene: TRBD2
CDR3 protein: CASSGRTDTQYF
CDR3 DNA: TGTGCCAGTAGCGGGAGGACAGATACGCAGTATTTT

J gene: TRBJ1-2
clone size: .
V gene: TRBV19
D gene: TRBD1
CDR3 protein: CASSIESRGNYGYTF
CDR3 DNA: TGTGCCAGTAGTATAGAAAGCAGGGGGAACTATGGCTACACCTTC

J gene: TRBJ2-5
clone size: .
V gene: TRBV11-3
D gene: .
CDR3 protein: CASSSQETQYF
CDR3 DNA: TGTGCCAGCAGCTCTCAAGAGACCCAGTACTTC

J gene: TRBJ2-2
clone size: .
V gene: TRBV5-1
D gene: .
CDR3 protein: CASSLAGATGELFF
CDR3 DNA: TGCGCCAGCAGCTTGGCGGGAGCCACCGGGGAGCTGTTTTTT

J gene: TRBJ2-1
clone size: .
V gene: TRBV6-1
D gene: .
CDR3 protein: CASNRLSCEQFF
CDR3 DNA: TGTGCCAGCAACCGACTAAGCTGCGAGCAGTTCTTC

J gene: TRBJ2-5
clone size: .
V gene: TRBV20-1
D gene: .
CDR3 protein: CSASLQETQYF
CDR3 DNA: TGCAGTGCTAGCCTCCAAGAGACCCAGTACTTC

J gene: TRBJ2-3
clone size: .
V gene: TRBV7-9
D gene: .
CDR3 protein: CASSLTVRDTQYF
CDR3 DNA: TGTGCCAGCAGCTTAACCGTTCGGGATACGCAGTATTTT

J gene: TRBJ2-2
clone size: once
V gene: TRBV2
D gene: .
CDR3 protein: CASSETLELFF
CDR3 DNA: TGTGCCAGCAGCGAAACTCTGGAGCTGTTTTTT

J gene: TRBJ2-7
clone size: .
V gene: TRBV7-2
D gene: .
CDR3 protein: CASSLDGALPRYEQYF
CDR3 DNA: TGTGCCAGCAGCTTAGATGGGGCCTTGCCCCGCTACGAGCAGTACTTC

J gene: TRBJ2-1
clone size: .
V gene: TRBV2
D gene: .
CDR3 protein: CASSGTRSYNEQFF
CDR3 DNA: TGTGCCAGCAGCGGGACACGCTCCTACAATGAGCAGTTCTTC

J gene: TRBJ2-7
clone size: .
V gene: TRBV7-3
D gene: TRBD2
CDR3 protein: CASSPRGRLIPDEQYF
CDR3 DNA: TGTGCCAGCAGCCCGCGGGGGAGGCTTATCCCCGACGAGCAGTACTTC

J gene: TRBJ1-5
clone size: .
V gene: TRBV7-2
D gene: .
CDR3 protein: CASSSPPGRDISSNQPQHF
CDR3 DNA: TGTGCCAGCAGCTCCCCCCCCGGCAGGGACATTTCTAGCAATCAGCCCCAGCATTTT

J gene: TRBJ1-1
clone size: .
V gene: TRBV9
D gene: TRBD1
CDR3 protein: CASSVETGWRGTEAFF
CDR3 DNA: TGTGCCAGCAGCGTAGAGACAGGGTGGCGAGGCACTGAAGCTTTCTTT

J gene: TRBJ2-1
clone size: .
V gene: TRBV6-6
D gene: TRBD1
CDR3 protein: CASTRTGEKAYNEQFF
CDR3 DNA: TGTGCCAGCACGCGGACAGGGGAAAAAGCCTACAATGAGCAGTTCTTC

J gene: TRBJ1-2
clone size: .
V gene: TRBV28
D gene: .
CDR3 protein: CASRSTVGYTF
CDR3 DNA: TGTGCCAGCAGGTCGACAGTTGGCTACACCTTC

J gene: TRBJ2-3
clone size: .
V gene: TRBV9
D gene: TRBD1
CDR3 protein: CASSAGQGNADTQYF
CDR3 DNA: TGTGCCAGCAGCGCTGGACAGGGGAATGCAGATACGCAGTATTTT

J gene: TRBJ2-3
clone size: once
V gene: TRBV5-6
D gene: TRBD2
CDR3 protein: CASSLIPAGGGTDTQYF
CDR3 DNA: TGTGCCAGCAGCTTAATCCCAGCGGGAGGTGGCACAGATACGCAGTATTTT

J gene: TRBJ2-1
clone size: .
V gene: TRBV11-2
D gene: TRBD2
CDR3 protein: CASSLVAGDRNEQFF
CDR3 DNA: TGTGCCAGCAGCTTAGTGGCGGGAGACAGAAATGAGCAGTTCTTC

J gene: TRBJ2-3
clone size: .
V gene: TRBV19
D gene: .
CDR3 protein: CASSILGSGGTQYF
CDR3 DNA: TGTGCCAGTAGTATCCTCGGGAGTGGAGGAACGCAGTATTTT

J gene: TRBJ1-1
clone size: .
V gene: TRBV5-1
D gene: TRBD1
CDR3 protein: CASSFSQGSTEAFF
CDR3 DNA: TGCGCCAGCAGCTTTTCACAGGGGAGCACTGAAGCTTTCTTT

J gene: TRBJ1-2
clone size: .
V gene: TRBV6-5
D gene: .
CDR3 protein: CASSYSGDSLYGYTF
CDR3 DNA: TGTGCCAGCAGTTACTCGGGTGACAGTTTATATGGCTACACCTTC

J gene: TRBJ2-1
clone size: .
V gene: TRBV7-3
D gene: TRBD2
CDR3 protein: CASSYSGSNNEQFF
CDR3 DNA: TGTGCCAGCAGCTATAGCGGGAGTAACAATGAGCAGTTCTTC

J gene: TRBJ2-7
clone size: .
V gene: TRBV2
D gene: TRBD2
CDR3 protein: CASSPTSGGSYEQYF
CDR3 DNA: TGTGCCAGCAGTCCGACTAGCGGGGGCTCCTACGAGCAGTACTTC

J gene: TRBJ2-7
clone size: once
V gene: TRBV19
D gene: .
CDR3 protein: CASSVLWASYEQYF
CDR3 DNA: TGTGCCAGTAGTGTACTTTGGGCCTCCTACGAGCAGTACTTC

J gene: TRBJ2-7
clone size: .
V gene: TRBV7-2
D gene: TRBD2
CDR3 protein: CASSLASGAYEQYF
CDR3 DNA: TGTGCCAGCAGCTTGGCTAGCGGAGCCTACGAGCAGTACTTC